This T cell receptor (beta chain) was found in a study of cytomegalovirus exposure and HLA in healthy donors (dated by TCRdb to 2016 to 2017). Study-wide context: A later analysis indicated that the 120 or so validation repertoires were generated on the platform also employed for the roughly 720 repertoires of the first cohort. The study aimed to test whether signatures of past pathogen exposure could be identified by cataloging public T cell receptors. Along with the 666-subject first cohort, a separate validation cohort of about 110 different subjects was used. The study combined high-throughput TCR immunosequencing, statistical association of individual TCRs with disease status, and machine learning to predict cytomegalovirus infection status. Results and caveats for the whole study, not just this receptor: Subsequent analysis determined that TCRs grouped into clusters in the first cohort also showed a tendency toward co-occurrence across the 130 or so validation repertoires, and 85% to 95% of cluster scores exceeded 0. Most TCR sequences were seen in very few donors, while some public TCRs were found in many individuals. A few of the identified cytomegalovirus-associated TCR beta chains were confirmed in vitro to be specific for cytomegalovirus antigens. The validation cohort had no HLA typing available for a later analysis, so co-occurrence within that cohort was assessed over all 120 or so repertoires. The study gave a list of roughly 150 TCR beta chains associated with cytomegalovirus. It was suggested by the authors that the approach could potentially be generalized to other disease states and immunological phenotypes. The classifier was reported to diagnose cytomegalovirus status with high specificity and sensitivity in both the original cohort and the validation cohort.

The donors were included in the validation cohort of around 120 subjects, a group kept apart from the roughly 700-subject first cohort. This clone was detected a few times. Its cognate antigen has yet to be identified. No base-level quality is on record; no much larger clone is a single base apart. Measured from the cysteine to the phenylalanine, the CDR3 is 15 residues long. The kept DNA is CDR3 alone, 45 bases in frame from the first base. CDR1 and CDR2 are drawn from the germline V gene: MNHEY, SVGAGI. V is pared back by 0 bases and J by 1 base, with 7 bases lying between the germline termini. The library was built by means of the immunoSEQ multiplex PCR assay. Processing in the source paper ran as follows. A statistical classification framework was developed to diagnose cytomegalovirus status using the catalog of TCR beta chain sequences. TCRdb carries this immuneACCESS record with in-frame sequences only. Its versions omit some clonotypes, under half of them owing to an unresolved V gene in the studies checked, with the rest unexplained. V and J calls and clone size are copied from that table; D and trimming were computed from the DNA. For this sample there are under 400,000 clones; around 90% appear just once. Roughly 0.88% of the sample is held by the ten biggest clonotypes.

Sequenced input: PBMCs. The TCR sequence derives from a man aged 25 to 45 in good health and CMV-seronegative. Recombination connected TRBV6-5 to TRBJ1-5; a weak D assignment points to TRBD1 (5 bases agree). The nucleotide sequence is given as TGTGCCAGCAGTTACTCGGGGCTAAGCAATCAGCCCCAGCATTTT. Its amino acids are CASSYSGLSNQPQHF.